The 27 T cell receptor beta chains reported below all come from one sample, sequenced in a study of T cells in Graves' hyperthyroidism and ophthalmopathy (dated by TCRdb to 2018 to 2020). The library was produced with multiplex PCR. Sequenced on an Illumina HiSeq 2000. Amplification of TCR beta CDR3 regions was carried out from RNA transcripts. A first-round RT-PCR of the TCR CDR3 used the HTBI primer set with the Qiagen OneStep RT-PCR kit. TCRdb applied fastp at Q25 and MiXCR to the public reads, then kept only in-frame beta chains. Each entry merges the rows of one CDR3 protein and shows their most common DNA and genes. This sample is represented by approximately 600,000 distinct CDR3 sequences; roughly 20% of them were singletons. Around a third of the sample is taken by the ten largest. Material: blood. Receptors were obtained from a man aged 25 to 40 with Graves' ophthalmopathy.

This clonotype was recorded at least ten times. The DNA for the CDR3 is TGTGCCAGCAGCTTACCTTATGGCGGCGGGAGGTACAATGAGCAGTTCTTC. It yields the protein CASSLPYGGGRYNEQFF. The chain recombines TRBV11-2 with TRBJ2-1; TRBD2 matches 8 bases. Germline V gene data show CDR1 as SGHAT and CDR2 as FQNNGV. This CDR3 region has 17 residues. After removal of 2 bases from V and 4 bases from J, the junction contained 10 bases not matched to a gene.

This clonotype occurred a few times. The chain carries TRBV19 and TRBJ2-2; 8 bases fit TRBD1. The CDR3 contains 15 residues. Germline V gene lookup returns CDR1 LNHDA and CDR2 SQIVND (reference sequence). Trimming removed 7 bases from V and 0 bases from J; junction bases left unmatched: 4. The CDR3: CASKQDRANTGELFF. The CDR3 nucleotides read TGTGCCAGTAAGCAGGACAGGGCGAACACCGGGGAGCTGTTTTTT.

In nucleotides, the CDR3 is TGTGCCAGCAGCCGAGCAGGGGCGCAGTACGAGCAGTACTTC. Its translation: CASSRAGAQYEQYF. The V and J genes are TRBV7-9 and TRBJ2-7; D is possibly TRBD1 (6 bases). Trimming cost V 5 bases and J 4 bases, with 15 bases left between them. This CDR3 spans 14 amino acids. The germline V gene has CDR1 SEHNR and CDR2 FQNEAQ (reference sequence). Full variable domain (outside the CDR3, taken from reference TRBV7-9 and TRBJ2-7): DTGVSQNPRHKITKRGQNVTFRCDPISEHNRLYWYRQTLGQGPEFLTYFQNEAQLEKSRLLSDRFSAERPKGSFSTLEIQRTEQGDSAMYLCASSRAGAQYEQYFGPGTRLTVT.

The table lists this clonotype with many counts. The genes are TRBV28 and TRBJ2-7; D gene ambiguous. The V gene lost 4 bases and the J gene lost 2 bases, with 15 bases spanning the gap. Looked up from germline, CDR1 is MDHEN and CDR2 is SYDVKM. CDR3 length equals 15 residues. The CDR3 nucleotides read TGTGCCAGCAGTTCCCTCCTCCGACCCCCCTACGAGCAGTACTTC. Amino acid sequence: CASSSLLRPPYEQYF.

The V call is TRBV18, the J call TRBJ2-1; maybe TRBD1 (5 bases). Trimming pared 4 bases from V and 8 bases from J, leaving 12 bases between. CDR1 and CDR2 from the germline V gene are KGHSH and LQKENI. The CDR3 runs 13 residues. The CDR3 region has the DNA TGTGCCAGCTCACGGACAAAAGGGCATGAGCAGTTCTTC. Protein: CASSRTKGHEQFF.

The rearrangement joins TRBV25-1 to TRBJ2-7; the D is unclear. Trimming removed 1 base from V and 2 bases from J, with 15 bases in between. The CDR3 runs 16 residues. Germline V CDR1 and CDR2: MGHDK, SYGVNS. CDR3 amino acids: CASSELDAARTYEQYF. DNA of the CDR3: TGTGCCAGCAGTGAATTGGATGCGGCTCGGACCTACGAGCAGTACTTC.

Comment on this clonotype: A much larger clone differs by one base, so this may be a read error. The genes are TRBV20-1 and TRBJ2-7; TRBD1 matches 8 bases. With 5 bases clipped from V and 7 bases from J, the junction kept 16 bases outside the gene matches. The CDR3 contains 15 residues. Germline V gives CDR1 DFQATT, CDR2 SNEGSKA (reference sequence). The CDR3 coding sequence is TGCAGTGCTGGCGATCCGCAGGGGGCCCACTGGGAGCAGTACTTC. Protein: CSAGDPQGAHWEQYF.

This clonotype has at least ten counts. The chain joins TRBV5-1 to TRBJ2-3; 8 positions agree with TRBD2. CDR3 length: 15 amino acids. The germline CDR1 and CDR2 sequences are SGHRS and YFSETQ. V dropped 6 bases and J dropped 2; count of bases not matched to a gene: 8. The CDR3 DNA reads TGCGCCAGCATGCGCGAGCGGGAGTTCACAGATACGCAGTATTTT. Protein product: CASMREREFTDTQYF. The complete variable domain, with remaining parts taken from reference TRBV5-1 and TRBJ2-3, reads KAGVTQTPRYLIKTRGQQVTLSCSPISGHRSVSWYQQTPGQGLQFLFEYFSETQRNKGNFPGRFSGRQFSNSRSEMNVSTLELGDSALYLCASMREREFTDTQYFGPGTRLTVL.

The V call is TRBV6-2 or TRBV6-3, the J call TRBJ2-1; D remains unclear. Germline CDR1 and CDR2: MNHEY and SVGEGT. The CDR3 sequence is 14 residues long. Trimming pared 2 bases from V and 4 bases from J, leaving 9 bases between. In nucleotides, the CDR3 is TGTGCCAGCAGTTACCCTGGCCGTTACAATGAGCAGTTCTTC. This gives the protein CASSYPGRYNEQFF.

This clonotype has a handful of counts. This chain joins TRBV7-2 and TRBJ1-3; D is undetermined. Per germline, CDR1 SGHTA and CDR2 FQGNSA. The CDR3 loop spans 13 amino acids. The V end lost 1 base, the J end lost 10 bases, and 11 bases lay between the germline ends. The CDR3: CASSLVTPPTIYF. CDR3 nucleotide sequence: TGTGCCAGCAGCTTAGTGACCCCTCCTACCATATATTTT.

This clonotype was seen a few times. The J gene is TRBJ2-1, the V gene TRBV11-3; maybe TRBD2 (5 bases). The CDR3 consists of 16 residues. CDR1 is SGHNT, CDR2 YENEEA, per germline. V was clipped by 1 base and J by 5 bases, with 15 bases between them. Here the CDR3 DNA reads TGTGCCAGCAGCTTAGCCTACTACGGGGAAGACAATGAGCAGTTCTTC. Protein sequence: CASSLAYYGEDNEQFF.

This chain connects TRBV6-1 to TRBJ1-4; TRBD1 agrees at 10 bases. V lost 4 bases and J lost 8; bases outside the gene matches: 7. The germline gives CDR1 MNHNS, CDR2 SASEGT. This CDR3 contains 15 residues. In nucleotides, the CDR3 is TGTGCCAGCAGTGGAGGGGGGACAGGGGAAGAAAAACTGTTTTTT. Its protein is CASSGGGTGEEKLFF.

This clonotype was found a few times. The chain has TRBV3-1 and TRBJ2-7, with TRBD2 as a possible D gene (7 bases). The germline CDR1 and CDR2 sequences are LGHDT and YNNKEL (reference sequence). The length of the CDR3 is 15 residues. Trimming stripped 4 bases from V and 6 bases from J, with 19 bases between. The CDR3 region has the DNA TGTGCCAGCAGCCCCACGGCCTGGGGGGGCAGCGAGCAGTACTTC. Protein product: CASSPTAWGGSEQYF.

The J gene is TRBJ1-1, the V gene TRBV15, with D possibly TRBD1 on 6 matching bases. Germline V CDR1 and CDR2: LNHNV, YYDKDF (reference sequence). The CDR3 has 15 residues. The ends were cut back, 2 bases at V and 0 bases at J, with 10 bases in the middle. The CDR3 DNA sequence: TGTGCCACCAGCAGACCGGGGGCATTGAACACTGAAGCTTTCTTT. Its protein product is CATSRPGALNTEAFF.

This clonotype was recorded at least ten times. The rearrangement uses TRBV11-2 and TRBJ2-1; 11 bases are a match to TRBD2. Germline V gene sequence: CDR1 SGHAT, CDR2 FQNNGV. The CDR3 runs to 15 residues. V was clipped by 5 bases and J by 8 bases; unmatched bases: 8. The CDR3 region has the DNA TGTGCCAGCAGCCGACCGGGACTAGCGGACCATGAGCAGTTCTTC. Amino acids: CASSRPGLADHEQFF.

This clonotype was observed at least ten times. The chain couples TRBV12-3 or TRBV12-4 to TRBJ1-2; D is ambiguous. This CDR3 is 12 amino acids long. V was shortened by 7 bases and J by 6 bases, with 12 bases between the two germline ends. In nucleotides, the CDR3 is TGTGCCAGCATGAGAGAGAGAGATGGCTACACCTTC. This encodes CASMRERDGYTF.

This clonotype was detected a few times. V is TRBV19 and J is TRBJ1-4; tentatively, D is TRBD1 (5 bases). This CDR3 is built from 12 residues. Germline V gene data show CDR1 as LNHDA and CDR2 as SQIVND (reference sequence). Trimming shortened V by 11 bases and J by 9 bases, and 16 bases separated the two germline ends. The CDR3, as DNA: TGTGCCGTCGAGGGACTCTGGAAAAAACTGTTTTTT. Its protein is CAVEGLWKKLFF. The full variable domain, rest sourced from reference TRBV19 and TRBJ1-4, is DGGITQSPKYLFRKEGQNVTLSCEQNLNHDAMYWYRQDPGQGLRLIYYSQIVNDFQKGDIAEGYSVSREKKESFPLTVTSAQKNPTAFYLCAVEGLWKKLFFGSGTQLSVL.

This clonotype was found many times. The chain couples TRBV28 to TRBJ2-7; 7 bases are shared with TRBD1. This CDR3 contains 15 residues. V was pared by 3 bases and J by 0 bases, with 5 bases of the junction left unmatched. Per the germline V gene, CDR1 is MDHEN and CDR2 is SYDVKM. The CDR3 loop is CASSFLDRVSYEQYF. CDR3 nucleotide sequence: TGTGCCAGCAGTTTCCTTGACAGGGTCTCCTACGAGCAGTACTTC. The whole variable domain, remainder taken from reference TRBV28 and TRBJ2-7, is DVKVTQSSRYLVKRTGEKVFLECVQDMDHENMFWYRQDPGLGLRLIYFSYDVKMKEKGDIPEGYSVSREKKERFSLILESASTNQTSMYLCASSFLDRVSYEQYFGPGTRLTVT.

This clonotype was seen a few times. V usage is TRBV19 and J usage is TRBJ1-1; D may be TRBD1 (6 bases). The CDR3 covers 14 residues. V lost 3 bases, J lost 3 bases, and 11 bases lay in between. The germline gives CDR1 LNHDA, CDR2 SQIVND (reference sequence). CDR3 in DNA: TGTGCCAGTAGTATGCATGGGGGCGACACTGAAGCTTTCTTT. Its protein is CASSMHGGDTEAFF.

This clonotype has only a few counts. This chain uses TRBV28 with TRBJ2-7; no firm D call. The germline CDR1 and CDR2 sequences are MDHEN and SYDVKM. The CDR3 has 16 amino acids. Trimming stripped 5 bases from V and 5 bases from J, with 22 bases between. The CDR3 DNA reads TGTGCCAGCAGTCGCCACGAGGCACCGTCCCCTAACGAGCAGTACTTC. Protein: CASSRHEAPSPNEQYF. Drawing the rest from reference TRBV28 and TRBJ2-7, the complete variable domain is DVKVTQSSRYLVKRTGEKVFLECVQDMDHENMFWYRQDPGLGLRLIYFSYDVKMKEKGDIPEGYSVSREKKERFSLILESASTNQTSMYLCASSRHEAPSPNEQYFGPGTRLTVT.

This clonotype was counted between two and nine times. The chain uses TRBV11-2 and TRBJ2-5; 8 positions match TRBD2. Germline CDR1 SGHAT, CDR2 FQNNGV. CDR3 length equals 15 residues. V lost 5 bases to trimming and J lost 1 base; unmatched junction nucleotides: 6. The CDR3 nucleotides read TGTGCCAGCAGCCCGGGGGGGCCCACCCAAGAGACCCAGTACTTC. As protein: CASSPGGPTQETQYF.

The CDR3 nucleotides are TGTGCCAGCAGCTTAGATATAGGGACAGGGAACACTGAAGCTTTCTTT. This encodes CASSLDIGTGNTEAFF. The chain joins TRBV7-9 to TRBJ1-1; 8 bases match TRBD1. CDR1 SEHNR and CDR2 FQNEAQ come from the germline V gene (reference sequence). This CDR3 is built from 16 residues. After removal of 1 base from V and 1 base from J, the junction contained 5 bases not matched to a gene.

This clonotype was seen only a few times. The chain employs TRBV6-1 and TRBJ2-5; TRBD2 matches at 11 bases. The CDR3 runs to 16 residues. Germline loops: CDR1 MNHNS, CDR2 SASEGT. The junction had 9 bases not matched to a gene; V was cut back by 5 bases and J by 4 bases. As DNA, the CDR3 is TGTGCCAGCAGTACCCCACTAGCGGGAGAAGGAGAGACCCAGTACTTC. This gives the protein CASSTPLAGEGETQYF.

This clonotype has ten or more counts. The chain has TRBV11-2 and TRBJ1-4; D perhaps matches TRBD1 (6 bases). Deletions cut 5 bases from V and 6 bases from J, with 16 bases between. The CDR3 is 15 residues long. CDR1 and CDR2 (germline): SGHAT, FQNNGV. CDR3 DNA: TGTGCCAGCAGCCCGACAGGTTACCGGGATGAAAAACTGTTTTTT. Residues: CASSPTGYRDEKLFF.

This clonotype has a handful of counts. The rearrangement links TRBV30 to TRBJ1-5; TRBD1 agrees at 12 bases. Germline V CDR1 and CDR2: GTSNPN, SVGIG (reference sequence). V was clipped by 2 bases and J by 6 bases; unmatched bases: 5. The CDR3 spans 15 residues. The CDR3: CAWSPGTGGGQPQHF. CDR3 in DNA: TGTGCCTGGAGTCCCGGGACAGGGGGCGGTCAGCCCCAGCATTTT.

This clonotype was picked up a small number of times. An end of the junction differs from the germline gene, which may be a read error. J is TRBJ2-1 and V is TRBV7-9, with 8 bases matching TRBD2. Germline V CDR1 and CDR2: SEHNR, FQNEAQ (reference sequence). The CDR3 has 13 amino acids. CDR3 coding DNA: TGTGCCACCGGGGGGACTAGAGAGTGGCAGCACTTCTTC. It is translated as CATGGTREWQHFF.

The chain employs TRBV7-2 and TRBJ2-1, with 7 bases matching TRBD1. This CDR3 is built from 13 residues. The junction had 4 bases not matched to a gene; V was cut back by 2 bases and J by 9 bases. In germline, CDR1 is SGHTA, CDR2 FQGNSA. The CDR3 DNA is TGTGCCAGCAGCTTAAGGGGGCCGGTTGAGCAGTTCTTC. It encodes CASSLRGPVEQFF. The full variable domain, with the rest looked up from reference TRBV7-2 and TRBJ2-1, is GAGVSQSPSNKVTEKGKDVELRCDPISGHTALYWYRQSLGQGLEFLIYFQGNSAPDKSGLPSDRFSAERTGGSVSTLTIQRTQQEDSAVYLCASSLRGPVEQFFGPGTRLTVL.